These 32 T cell receptor beta chains came from one sample sequenced in a study of T-cell reconstitution after alpha-beta-depleted transplantation in children. Unique molecular identifiers featured in how the TCRbeta library was prepared. TCRdb re-called the PCR reads with MiXCR, one entry per CDR3 protein. The profile shows nearly 250,000 distinct CDR3 sequences, roughly 8.2% of them singletons. The sequences come from PBMCs, mostly from graft donor cells, collected 180 days after TCRalphabeta/CD19-depleted stem cell transplant. Every receptor here comes from a male patient younger than 18 who had a stem cell transplant for acute lymphoblastic leukemia, so the T cells may come from the graft donor.

This clonotype was seen repeatedly, ten times or more. The chain combines TRBV27 with TRBJ2-2, with D perhaps matching TRBD2 (5 bases). This CDR3 comprises 18 residues. Germline assignment: CDR1 MNHEY and CDR2 SMNVEV (reference sequence). V gave up 0 bases and J gave up 4 bases, with 18 bases separating them. The CDR3 spells CASSLSQSLLEVTGELFF. CDR3 DNA: TGTGCCAGCAGTTTATCCCAATCCTTACTAGAGGTCACCGGGGAGCTGTTTTTT.

This clonotype was seen ten or more times. The chain recombines TRBV7-9 with TRBJ2-3, with TRBD2 matching over 8 bases. This CDR3 is built from 15 residues. Germline trimming cut 1 base from V and 4 bases from J; bases unmatched to any gene: 4. CDR1 SEHNR and CDR2 FQNEAQ come from the germline V gene (reference sequence). CDR3 amino acids: CASSLGAGVPDTQYF. The CDR3 DNA reads TGTGCCAGCAGCTTAGGAGCGGGAGTCCCAGATACGCAGTATTTT.

This clonotype was seen at least ten times. The chain employs TRBV6-1 and TRBJ1-2; TRBD1 matches 7 bases. From germline, CDR1 is MNHNS and CDR2 SASEGT. The CDR3 contains 14 residues. V shed 2 bases, J shed 8 bases, and the junction held 8 bases outside the gene matches. The CDR3 protein is CASSESGGRRGYTF. As DNA, the CDR3 is TGTGCCAGCAGTGAATCAGGGGGGCGAAGAGGCTACACCTTC.

Only a few counts were recorded for this clonotype. The chain links TRBV28 to TRBJ1-5; no firm D call. The CDR3 sequence is 14 residues long. Per germline, CDR1 MDHEN and CDR2 SYDVKM. With 9 bases removed from V and 0 bases from J, the gap between germline ends came to 12 bases. This chain's CDR3 is CASSGSYSNQPQHF. In nucleotides, the CDR3 is TGTGCCAGTTCTGGGAGTTATAGCAATCAGCCCCAGCATTTT.

In its sample, this clonotype was seen once. This may be a read error: a much more frequent sequence differs by one nucleotide. Here the CDR3 reads CASSSGRLAQQYF. CDR3 coding DNA: TGTGCCAGCTCCTCAGGGAGATTGGCGCAGCAGTACTTC. This chain uses TRBV11-2 with TRBJ2-7; D tentatively reads TRBD1 or TRBD2 (5 bases each). V lost 8 bases, J lost 8 bases, and 19 bases lay in between. This CDR3 contains 13 residues. CDR1 is SGHAT, CDR2 FQNNGV, per germline.

This clonotype was counted ten times or more. The chain carries TRBV4-3 and TRBJ1-1; D uncertain. V gave up 0 bases and J gave up 7 bases, with 12 bases separating them. The CDR3 is 14 amino acids. Germline V gene lookup returns CDR1 LGHNA and CDR2 YSLEER. The CDR3 region is CASSQDRRKGEAFF. CDR3 coding DNA: TGCGCCAGCAGCCAAGATAGGAGGAAAGGTGAAGCTTTCTTT.

This clonotype was seen at least ten times. This sequence joins TRBV18 and TRBJ2-2; TRBD1 might be the D (5 bases). The CDR3 consists of 13 residues. Germline CDR1 is KGHSH and CDR2 is LQKENI. Trimming left V 4 bases short and J 7 bases short, with 10 bases between. The CDR3: CASSQGQNGELFF. Written as DNA, the CDR3 is TGTGCCAGCTCACAGGGGCAGAACGGGGAGCTGTTTTTT. The variable domain in full, completed from reference TRBV18 and TRBJ2-2, reads NAGVMQNPRHLVRRRGQEARLRCSPMKGHSHVYWYRQLPEEGLKFMVYLQKENIIDESGMPKERFSAEFPKEGPSILRIQQVVRGDSAAYFCASSQGQNGELFFGEGSRLTVL.

The sample holds many counts of this clonotype. DNA for the CDR3: TGCAGTGCCATCCGGACAGGATCCACCGGGGAGCTGTTTTTT. Translating it yields CSAIRTGSTGELFF. The chain couples TRBV20-1 to TRBJ2-2; 7 nucleotides match TRBD1. Germline CDR1 DFQATT, CDR2 SNEGSKA (reference sequence). The CDR3 covers 14 residues. V lost 6 bases, J lost 4 bases, and 8 bases stayed unmatched.

At least ten counts were recorded for this clonotype. The chain couples TRBV12-3 or TRBV12-4 to TRBJ2-1, with D possibly being TRBD2 (6 bases). With 5 bases removed from V and 6 bases from J, the gap between germline ends came to 14 bases. The CDR3 is 14 residues long. CDR3 DNA sequence: TGTGCCAGCAGTCCCAGCGGGTTAGGCAATGAGCAGTTCTTC. Residues: CASSPSGLGNEQFF.

This clonotype was seen repeatedly, ten times or more. The chain couples TRBV4-2 to TRBJ2-1, with 10 bases that match TRBD2. Trimming took 4 bases from V and 7 from J; bases not matched to a gene: 10. The length of the CDR3 is 16 residues. Germline lookup yields CDR1 LGHNA and CDR2 YNFKEQ. The DNA for the CDR3 is TGTGCCAGCAGCCCAGGGACCGGGACTAGCGTGAATGAGCAGTTCTTC. As protein: CASSPGTGTSVNEQFF.

This clonotype was counted ten times or more. The chain employs TRBV28 and TRBJ2-7, with D perhaps matching TRBD1 (6 bases). The V end was cut by 2 bases, the J end by 0 bases, with 8 bases between. CDR3 size: 14 residues. Germline V gene data show CDR1 as MDHEN and CDR2 as SYDVKM. This CDR3 reads CASSLGDTSYEQYF. As DNA, the CDR3 is TGTGCCAGCAGTTTAGGGGACACCTCCTACGAGCAGTACTTC.

A word on this clonotype: Being one base from a much bigger clone, this may be a read error. The CDR3 protein is CASSLIGRANTEAFF. CDR3 sequence (DNA): TGTGCCAGCAGCTTAATTGGCAGGGCGAACACTGAAGCTTTCTTT. This sequence joins TRBV7-3 and TRBJ1-1; D might be TRBD1 (5 bases). The CDR3 spans 15 residues. The V end lost 1 base, the J end lost 1 base, and 10 bases lay between the germline ends. Per germline, CDR1 SGHTA and CDR2 FQGTGA.

In this sample, this clonotype turned up many times. The chain is built from TRBV3-1 and TRBJ1-2; weak D call: TRBD1 (6 bases). Trimming removed 3 bases at V and 4 bases at J, with 15 bases between. There are 15 residues in the CDR3. The germline V gene encodes CDR1 LGHDT and CDR2 YNNKEL (reference sequence). The DNA of the CDR3 is TGTGCCAGCAGCCAGGCTCCGGGGGCCCCCTATGGCTACACCTTC. Its protein is CASSQAPGAPYGYTF. Combining the CDR3 with reference TRBV3-1 and TRBJ1-2 gives the whole variable domain DTAVSQTPKYLVTQMGNDKSIKCEQNLGHDTMYWYKQDSKKFLKIMFSYNNKELIINETVPNRFSPKSPDKAHLNLHINSLELGDSAVYFCASSQAPGAPYGYTFGSGTRLTVV.

This clonotype was recorded many times. The chain carries TRBV3-1 and TRBJ2-3, with a weak D call TRBD2 (7 bases). Germline assignment: CDR1 LGHDT and CDR2 YNNKEL (reference sequence). CDR3 size: 16 residues. Trimming removed 0 bases from V and 5 bases from J, with 15 bases in between. CDR3 protein: CASSQDKGGRGDTQYF. For the CDR3, the DNA is TGTGCCAGCAGCCAAGATAAGGGGGGGAGGGGAGATACGCAGTATTTT.

At least ten counts were recorded for this clonotype. The genes are TRBV7-7 and TRBJ2-2, with D possibly being TRBD1 (5 bases). Germline lookup yields CDR1 SSHAT and CDR2 FNYEAQ (reference sequence). The V gene lost 10 bases and the J gene lost 5 bases, with 8 bases spanning the gap. This CDR3 is 11 amino acids long. The CDR3 DNA reads TGTGCCACCAAGGGGACCGGGGAGCTGTTTTTT. It is translated as CATKGTGELFF.

This clonotype was counted ten times or more. This CDR3 reads CASSPAGSSYEQYF. The DNA for the CDR3 is TGCGCCAGCAGTCCGGCAGGAAGCTCCTACGAGCAGTACTTC. The V gene is TRBV4-3, the J gene TRBJ2-7; no firm D call. The CDR3 loop spans 14 amino acids. With 6 bases removed from V and 0 bases from J, the gap between germline ends came to 12 bases. Looked up from germline, CDR1 is LGHNA and CDR2 is YSLEER.

In its sample, this clonotype was seen many times. The chain links TRBV29-1 to TRBJ2-7; D perhaps matches TRBD2 (6 bases). Germline values: CDR1 SQVTM, CDR2 ANQGSEA. The germline V and J ends were trimmed by 0 bases and 0 bases, with 15 bases remaining between them. This CDR3 comprises 16 residues. CDR3: CSVEEPREMSSYEQYF. CDR3 in DNA: TGCAGCGTTGAAGAGCCGCGGGAAATGAGCTCCTACGAGCAGTACTTC.

The chain uses TRBV15 and TRBJ2-7; D is possibly TRBD1 (6 bases). V gave up 1 base and J gave up 5 bases, with 15 bases separating them. This CDR3 spans 15 amino acids. Germline CDR1 reads LNHNV; CDR2 reads YYDKDF (reference sequence). The CDR3 region is CATSRVGAGADEQYF. CDR3 in DNA: TGTGCCACCAGCAGAGTAGGGGCAGGGGCCGACGAGCAGTACTTC.

In its sample, this clonotype was seen many times. The rearrangement links TRBV4-1 to TRBJ2-1; no clear D. Germline CDR1 reads MGHRA; CDR2 reads YSYEKL. Trimming stripped 1 base from V and 0 bases from J, with 10 bases between. The CDR3 has 16 residues. The DNA of the CDR3 is TGCGCCAGCAGCCAAGTCCCGGTTCCCTCCTACAATGAGCAGTTCTTC. This codes for CASSQVPVPSYNEQFF.

As for this clonotype: This may be a read error, as it is one base from a much larger clone. This chain joins TRBV20-1 and TRBJ2-7; D remains ambiguous. Germline V gene lookup returns CDR1 DFQATT and CDR2 SNEGSKA (reference sequence). The CDR3 extends over 13 amino acids. V dropped 8 bases and J dropped 2 bases, with 16 bases sitting between them. The CDR3 loop reads CSPPRTSPYEQYF. CDR3 bases: TGCAGTCCCCCCAGGACCAGCCCCTACGAGCAGTACTTC.

This clonotype was observed many times. The chain joins TRBV28 to TRBJ2-1, with D maybe TRBD1 (6 bases). Per germline, CDR1 MDHEN and CDR2 SYDVKM. The V end was cut by 5 bases, the J end by 12 bases, with 8 bases between. CDR3 size: 10 residues. The CDR3 is CASSRQVQFF. In DNA, the CDR3 is TGTGCCAGCAGTCGACAGGTGCAGTTCTTC.

Ten or more counts support this clonotype. CDR3: CATSRGGSGTGRVIRSYEQYF. DNA for the CDR3: TGTGCCACCAGCAGAGGGGGCTCCGGGACAGGACGGGTTATTAGGTCCTACGAGCAGTACTTC. J is TRBJ2-7 and V is TRBV15; TRBD1 agrees at 8 bases. The CDR3 has 21 residues. V dropped 1 base and J dropped 1; count of bases not matched to a gene: 21. CDR1 is LNHNV and CDR2 is YYDKDF in the germline V gene (reference sequence). The whole variable domain, filled in from reference TRBV15 and TRBJ2-7, reads DAMVIQNPRYQVTQFGKPVTLSCSQTLNHNVMYWYQQKSSQAPKLLFHYYDKDFNNEADTPDNFQSRRPNTSFCFLDIRSPGLGDTAMYLCATSRGGSGTGRVIRSYEQYFGPGTRLTVT.

Many counts were recorded for this clonotype. The V and J genes are TRBV7-3 and TRBJ2-7, with 11 bases aligning to TRBD2. Trimming at V came to 4 bases and at J to 2 bases, leaving 16 bases not matched to a gene. The germline V gene encodes CDR1 SGHTA and CDR2 FQGTGA. This CDR3 spans 19 amino acids. The CDR3 here is CASSCPIGTSGDDTYEQYF. The CDR3 nucleotides read TGTGCCAGCAGCTGCCCAATTGGGACTAGCGGAGACGATACCTACGAGCAGTACTTC.

This clonotype appeared many times. The chain joins TRBV29-1 to TRBJ1-2, with 7 bases that match TRBD1. CDR3 size: 12 residues. With V trimmed by 7 bases and J by 4 bases, 6 bases remained unmatched. Looked up from germline, CDR1 is SQVTM and CDR2 is ANQGSEA. The CDR3 protein is CSDRQGGYGYTF. The CDR3 DNA is TGCAGCGATCGACAGGGAGGCTATGGCTACACCTTC. The full variable domain, its missing parts supplied by reference TRBV29-1 and TRBJ1-2, is SAVISQKPSRDICQRGTSLTIQCQVDSQVTMMFWYRQQPGQSLTLIATANQGSEATYESGFVIDKFPISRPNLTFSTLTVSNMSPEDSSIYLCSDRQGGYGYTFGSGTRLTVV.

In its sample, this clonotype was seen many times. V is TRBV4-2 and J is TRBJ1-5; perhaps TRBD1 as D (6 bases). Deletions cut 0 bases from V and 4 bases from J, with 10 bases between. Germline V gives CDR1 LGHNA, CDR2 YNFKEQ. This CDR3 spans 15 amino acids. In DNA form, the CDR3 reads TGTGCCAGCAGCCAAGAGGGAGGGGGAAATCAGCCCCAGCATTTT. Amino acids: CASSQEGGGNQPQHF.

This clonotype was found many times. V is TRBV7-6 and J is TRBJ2-7; 13 bases are shared with TRBD2. CDR1 is SGHVS, CDR2 FNYEAQ, per germline. This CDR3 has 15 residues. The junction had 3 bases not matched to a gene; V was cut back by 5 bases and J by 2 bases. The CDR3 DNA follows: TGTGCCAGCAGCAACGGACTAGCGGGGGCCTACGAGCAGTACTTC. Residues: CASSNGLAGAYEQYF.

This clonotype was recorded at least ten times. The V call is TRBV5-1, the J call TRBJ2-3, with TRBD2 as a possible D gene (6 bases). CDR1 is SGHRS, CDR2 YFSETQ, per germline. The length of the CDR3 is 15 residues. Trimming removed 1 base at V and 6 bases at J, with 15 bases between. This CDR3 is CASSLPTPRGDTQYF. DNA of the CDR3: TGCGCCAGCAGCTTGCCGACTCCCCGGGGGGATACGCAGTATTTT.

This clonotype came up many times. The chain is built from TRBV20-1 and TRBJ2-2; unclear D gene. Trimming removed 1 base from V and 7 bases from J, with 10 bases in between. The CDR3 covers 13 residues. Germline lookup yields CDR1 DFQATT and CDR2 SNEGSKA (reference sequence). This CDR3 reads CSARVGGVGELFF. The CDR3, as DNA: TGCAGTGCTAGAGTGGGCGGAGTCGGGGAGCTGTTTTTT.

This clonotype was found many times. The chain employs TRBV10-3 and TRBJ2-6; no reliable D call. The germline V gene encodes CDR1 ENHRY and CDR2 SYGVKD. Deletions cut 3 bases from V and 4 bases from J, with 1 base between. This CDR3 spans 12 amino acids. The CDR3 nucleotides read TGTGCCATCAGTGAAGGGGCCAACGTCCTGACTTTC. Residues: CAISEGANVLTF.

This clonotype was detected many times. The V gene is TRBV28, the J gene TRBJ1-1, with D perhaps TRBD1 (5 bases). CDR3 length equals 16 residues. Trimming cost V 8 bases and J 1 base, with 20 bases left between them. The germline CDR1 and CDR2 sequences are MDHEN and SYDVKM. CDR3 sequence (DNA): TGTGCCAGCGAGAACAGGTTAGGAGTGCGGAACACTGAAGCTTTCTTT. Residues: CASENRLGVRNTEAFF.

This chain joins TRBV3-1 and TRBJ1-6, with D maybe TRBD1 (6 bases). Germline V lookup: CDR1 LGHDT, CDR2 YNNKEL (reference sequence). Trimming removed 11 bases at V and 7 bases at J, with 27 bases between. The CDR3 covers 17 residues. In nucleotides, the CDR3 is TGTGCCTGCACCCAGCAGGGAAGGGGGTCGGGAAATTCACCCCTCCACTTT. The encoded protein is CACTQQGRGSGNSPLHF. Variable domain in full (rest from reference TRBV3-1 and TRBJ1-6): DTAVSQTPKYLVTQMGNDKSIKCEQNLGHDTMYWYKQDSKKFLKIMFSYNNKELIINETVPNRFSPKSPDKAHLNLHINSLELGDSAVYFCACTQQGRGSGNSPLHFGNGTRLTVT.

This clonotype was recorded at least ten times. This chain connects TRBV12-3 or TRBV12-4 to TRBJ2-7, with D uncertain. The CDR3 sequence is 11 residues long. V was shortened by 1 base and J by 12 bases, with 10 bases between the two germline ends. The CDR3 coding sequence is TGTGCCAGCAGTTTAGGGGTAATGCTGTACTTC. This gives the protein CASSLGVMLYF.